The present TCR beta chain was sequenced within a study of shared clonotypes between healthy human individuals. Notes on the study in general: Naive subsets typically showed greater estimated richness than memory subsets. An anticipated effect of sequencing depth on clonotype sharing among donors was recognized.

Regarding this clone: Its specificity is not known.

The V gene's germline CDR1 is SGHTA and CDR2 FQGNSA. The CDR3 spans 17 residues. Deletions cut 3 bases from V and 1 base from J, with 13 bases between. Adults of Caucasian background living in Nashville, Tennessee made up all donors. The genomic DNA of each subset was split evenly across several immunoSEQ plates. Method: immunoSEQ multiplex PCR; TCRdb's copy keeps in-frame clones and lacks some. Of 2 million to 2.5 million clones in the sample, roughly 93% were seen once. Sequencing was done on a sample of naive CD4+ T cells from PBMCs. The subset: CD45RA+ positively selected. The chain links TRBV7-2 to TRBJ2-6; D not certain. This clonotype originated in a man between 18 and 29 years old in good health. Some clones in this sample may be carry-over from other donors' samples. The CDR3 region is CASSLGGERSGANVLTF. The CDR3, as DNA: TGTGCCAGCAGCTTGGGTGGAGAAAGATCTGGGGCCAACGTCCTGACTTTC.